Listed below are T cell receptor beta chains from one sample, sequenced in a study of blood T cell repertoires in COVID-19. The repertoire was sequenced with immunoSEQ multiplex PCR; TCRdb's copy has only in-frame clones and lacks some. The table records around 49,000 clones, 85% to 95% of them present only once. Sequenced: peripheral blood. These receptors all come from a man aged 55 to 70 with COVID-19, enrolled during active disease. Both conserved end residues are part of each CDR3. The D gene is left open where the match is weak. Rows give clone size only sometimes, using once, few, many, or a class for an expanded clone.

>TRBJ2-7|TRBD2|TRBV5-1|.
CASSHDRGGTYEQYF
TGCGCCAGCAGCCATGATCGGGGGGGAACCTACGAGCAGTACTTC
>TRBJ2-3|.|TRBV10-1|.
CASRVHRGFDTQYF
TGCGCCAGCAGGGTACACCGGGGGTTTGATACGCAGTATTTT
>TRBJ1-2|.|TRBV19|.
CASSIDRTEFVGYTF
TGTGCCAGTAGTATAGACCGGACAGAGTTTGTTGGCTACACCTTC
>TRBJ2-1|.|TRBV7-2|once
CASSLEKIPGRGEQFF
TGTGCCAGCAGCTTAGAAAAAATCCCCGGACGAGGGGAGCAGTTCTTC
>TRBJ1-2|.|TRBV4-3|.
CASSQSGATSNYGYTF
TGCGCCAGCAGCCAATCAGGCGCCACCTCTAACTATGGCTACACCTTC
>TRBJ2-1|.|TRBV24-1|.
CATSDPRLPPHNEQFF
TGTGCCACCAGTGACCCCCGACTACCACCGCACAATGAGCAGTTCTTC
>TRBJ1-2|.|TRBV21-1|.
CASSKRGRVNYGYTF
TGTGCCAGCAGCAAAAGGGGCAGGGTTAACTATGGCTACACCTTC
>TRBJ1-6|TRBD1|TRBV5-4|.
CASSHRDSNSPLHF
TGTGCCAGCAGCCACCGGGACAGTAATTCACCCCTCCACTTT
>TRBJ1-2|TRBD1|TRBV30|.
CAWSSLWGQINYGYTF
TGTGCCTGGAGTTCCCTTTGGGGACAGATTAACTATGGCTACACCTTC
>TRBJ1-6|TRBD1|TRBV5-6|.
CASSFRDRGFSPLHF
TGTGCCAGCAGCTTTAGGGACAGGGGGTTTTCACCCCTCCACTTT
>TRBJ1-1|.|TRBV19|.
CASSSRGENTEAFF
TGTGCCAGTAGTTCCAGGGGAGAGAACACTGAAGCTTTCTTT
>TRBJ2-3|TRBD2|TRBV27|.
CASSNPGGPSALF
TGTGCCAGCAGTAACCCGGGGGGACCCTCCGCCTTATTT
>TRBJ2-5|.|TRBV18|.
CASSPTGIPETQYF
TGTGCCAGCTCACCAACGGGAATCCCGGAGACCCAGTACTTC
>TRBJ2-1|.|TRBV18|.
CASSPRVLAGRSYNEQFF
TGTGCCAGCTCACCAAGGGTCTTGGCAGGGAGGTCCTACAATGAGCAGTTCTTC
>TRBJ1-4|.|TRBV27|.
CASGGTQGREKLFF
TGTGCCAGCGGGGGGACCCAAGGTCGGGAAAAACTGTTTTTT
>TRBJ1-6|.|TRBV30|.
CAWSVRNLGSSYNSPLHF
TGTGCCTGGAGTGTACGAAATCTGGGGAGCTCCTATAATTCACCCCTCCACTTT
>TRBJ1-5|.|TRBV23-1|.
CASSQSVQGEGFCNQPQHF
TGCGCCAGCAGTCAATCGGTACAGGGAGAAGGGTTTTGCAATCAGCCCCAGCATTTT
>TRBJ1-1|.|TRBV12-3/TRBV12-4|.
CASSLRRTEAFF
TGTGCCAGCAGTTTACGGAGAACTGAAGCTTTCTTT
>TRBJ2-3|.|TRBV11-2|.
CASSSLPQGIDTQYF
TGTGCCAGCAGCTCCCTCCCTCAGGGGATAGATACGCAGTATTTT
>TRBJ2-3|TRBD2|TRBV4-2|.
CASSQLPAGPLARDLLGVDTQYF
TGTGCCAGCAGCCAACTCCCCGCCGGTCCACTAGCGAGAGACCTCCTAGGAGTAGATACGCAGTATTTT
>TRBJ1-2|.|TRBV28|.
CASSAGQYGYTF
TGTGCCAGCAGTGCCGGACAGTATGGCTACACCTTC
>TRBJ2-6|TRBD1|TRBV30|.
CAWSVDRAGANVLTF
TGTGCCTGGAGTGTGGACAGGGCTGGGGCCAACGTCCTGACTTTC
>TRBJ2-3|.|TRBV7-3|.
CASSPGGPGDTQYF
TGTGCCAGCAGCCCGGGGGGCCCGGGAGATACGCAGTATTTT
>TRBJ1-1|TRBD1|TRBV19|.
CASTLLGQGRTEAFF
TGTGCCAGTACCCTCCTCGGACAGGGGAGGACTGAAGCTTTCTTT